The clone carrying this T cell receptor (beta chain) has a count of ten or more. The data derive from a study of molecular identifiers for immune sequencing clone quantification. TCRdb reprocessed the PCR reads with MiXCR, giving one entry per CDR3 protein. The table has about 640,000 distinct CDR3 sequences, just under 20% seen once. Material: naive CD8+ T cells from blood, with Jurkat cell RNA spiked in. The subset is: FACS-sorted CD8+CD4-CCR7+CD45RA+ naive T cells. The origin of this receptor is a human donor in good health. Some libraries in this study had Jurkat cell RNA spiked in.

The CDR3: CAISEAGSSTDTQYF. The CDR3 bases are TGTGCCATCAGTGAGGCCGGGTCTAGCACAGATACGCAGTATTTT. This rearrangement joins TRBV10-3 to TRBJ2-3; D is unclear. V lost 2 bases and J 0 bases, leaving 9 bases between the germline ends. This CDR3 has 15 residues. CDR1 and CDR2 from the germline V gene are ENHRY and SYGVKD.